These 5 T cell receptor beta chains originate from one sample sequenced in a study of blood T cell repertoires in COVID-19 (TCRdb year 2020). Library preparation used the immunoSEQ multiplex PCR assay. TCRdb took this table from immuneACCESS and kept in-frame rearrangements with V and J called. Such tables lack part of the clones; where checked against another copy, unresolved V genes explain under half of the gap, and the rest is unexplained. The sample table records about 190,000 clones; less than 80% of these occur just once. Clones ranked in the top ten supply around an eighth of the sample. The specimen sequenced was peripheral blood. Receptors were obtained from a woman aged 45 to 65 with acute or convalescent COVID-19.

The chain couples TRBV7-8 to TRBJ1-5, with 9 positions matching TRBD1. Germline values: CDR1 SGHVS, CDR2 FQNEAQ. V shed 1 base and J 7 bases; nucleotides not matched to a gene: 2. This CDR3 region has 14 residues. The CDR3 region has the DNA TGTGCCAGCAGCTTAGGGGACAGGGAACAGCCCCAGCATTTT. It codes for CASSLGDREQPQHF.

This clone came up a few times. The chain joins TRBV5-1 to TRBJ1-1, with 8 bases that match TRBD1. This CDR3 contains 14 residues. After removal of 4 bases from V and 0 bases from J, the junction contained 2 bases not matched to a gene. The germline V gene has CDR1 SGHRS and CDR2 YFSETQ. The CDR3 DNA reads TGCGCCAGCAGCCAGGGACAGGTGAACACTGAAGCTTTCTTT. Translating it yields CASSQGQVNTEAFF.

The chain uses TRBV4-2 and TRBJ2-3, with 14 positions matching TRBD2. V lost 2 bases and J lost 0; bases outside the gene matches: 10. CDR3 size: 20 residues. Germline-derived CDR1 and CDR2 are LGHNA and YNFKEQ. CDR3 protein: CASSQHDRRLAGGSTDTQYF. The CDR3, as DNA: TGTGCCAGCAGCCAACACGATCGAAGACTAGCGGGGGGGAGCACAGATACGCAGTATTTT.

The genes are TRBV21-1 and TRBJ1-2; the table's D call TRBD1 went unverified against the DNA. TRBV21-1 is a pseudogene locus. The CDR3 runs to 17 residues. The CDR3 sequence is CASSPHPWTGRPYGYTF. As DNA, the CDR3 is TGTGCCAGCAGCCCCCACCCCTGGACAGGTCGCCCCTATGGCTACACCTTC.

The chain is built from TRBV7-6 and TRBJ2-1; 10 bases line up with TRBD2. V dropped 3 bases and J dropped 3; count of bases not matched to a gene: 8. Germline CDR1 is SGHVS and CDR2 is FNYEAQ. The CDR3 consists of 17 residues. CDR3 sequence reads: CASSFSASGGLYNEQFF. Here the CDR3 DNA reads TGTGCCAGCAGCTTTTCGGCTAGCGGGGGACTCTACAATGAGCAGTTCTTC.